Following are 31 T cell receptor beta chains from one sample sequenced in a study of shared clonotypes between healthy human individuals. Produced via immunoSEQ multiplex PCR; TCRdb's table is partial and in-frame only. The sample yields about 2.4 million clones, just over 90% seen once. The source material was naive CD4+ T cells sorted from blood. The subset here: CD45RA+ positively selected. These receptors originate from a man aged 18 to 35 in good health.

The chain carries TRBV21-1 and TRBJ2-7; TRBD1 is the table's D call, not checked against the DNA. TRBV21-1 is recorded as a pseudogene. This CDR3 spans 16 amino acids. In DNA, the CDR3 is TGTGCCAGCAGCAAGGTTCTGACACGAAGGATCTACGAGCAGTACTTC. Translated, it gives CASSKVLTRRIYEQYF.

V and J are TRBV6-1 and TRBJ2-5, with a tentative D call TRBD1 (5 bases). V was pared by 6 bases and J by 2 bases, with 10 bases between. CDR1 is MNHNS and CDR2 is SASEGT in the germline V gene. The CDR3 spans 13 residues. The CDR3: CASRETAQETQYF. As DNA, the CDR3 is TGTGCCAGCAGAGAGACAGCTCAAGAGACCCAGTACTTC.

The DNA of the CDR3 is TGTGCCACCAGCAGAGATCAGGGTATGGGTCTCACAGATACGCAGTATTTT. It is translated as CATSRDQGMGLTDTQYF. The chain combines TRBV15 with TRBJ2-3; D possibly corresponds to TRBD1 (5 bases). The CDR3 contains 17 residues. The germline V and J ends were trimmed by 0 bases and 2 bases, with 15 bases remaining between them. Germline V gene data show CDR1 as LNHNV and CDR2 as YYDKDF (reference sequence).

This rearrangement joins TRBV21-1 to TRBJ2-7; TRBD2, as called in the table, went unchecked against the DNA. TRBV21-1 is tagged as a pseudogene. CDR3 length: 18 residues. CDR3 nucleotides: TGTGCCAGCAGCGTACCGGGACTAGCGGGGCCGACCTCCTACGAGCAGTACTTC. Amino acid sequence: CASSVPGLAGPTSYEQYF.

With regard to this clone: The same CDR3 arises from other DNA sequences in this sample as well. The chain couples TRBV6-5 to TRBJ1-1; possible D gene TRBD1, 5 bases. The germline gives CDR1 MNHEY, CDR2 SVGAGI. V dropped 5 bases and J dropped 5 bases, with 9 bases sitting between them. This CDR3 has 12 residues. CDR3 in amino acids: CASSRGRTEAFF. DNA of the CDR3: TGTGCCAGCAGTAGGGGAAGGACTGAAGCTTTCTTT.

V usage is TRBV10-3 and J usage is TRBJ2-3; no reliable D call. Trimming cost V 5 bases and J 4 bases, with 16 bases left between them. Germline values: CDR1 ENHRY, CDR2 SYGVKD. The CDR3 contains 15 residues. This CDR3 reads CAISPAELRADTQYF. CDR3 DNA: TGTGCCATCAGTCCCGCCGAGCTTCGTGCAGATACGCAGTATTTT.

The chain combines TRBV30 with TRBJ1-1; perhaps TRBD1 as D (6 bases). V gave up 5 bases and J gave up 3 bases, with 13 bases separating them. The CDR3 runs 13 residues. CDR1 is GTSNPN and CDR2 is SVGIG in the germline V gene (reference sequence). CDR3 nucleotides: TGTGCCTGGGCCCAGGGGTGGGACACTGAAGCTTTCTTT. It translates to CAWAQGWDTEAFF.

The V and J genes are TRBV7-2 and TRBJ1-2; D possibly corresponds to TRBD1 (5 bases). The V end lost 4 bases, the J end lost 1 base, and 7 bases lay between the germline ends. The CDR3 consists of 13 residues. Germline-derived CDR1 and CDR2 are SGHTA and FQGNSA. The CDR3 region has the DNA TGTGCCAGCAGCTCACAGGTTAACTATGGCTACACCTTC. Amino acid sequence: CASSSQVNYGYTF.

CDR3 amino acids: CASSLALNPGRETQYF. The CDR3 bases are TGTGCCAGCAGCTTAGCTCTTAACCCAGGAAGAGAGACCCAGTACTTC. The rearrangement uses TRBV7-2 and TRBJ2-5; the D is unclear. Germline assignment: CDR1 SGHTA and CDR2 FQGNSA. The CDR3 totals 16 residues. The V end lost 0 bases, the J end lost 4 bases, and 15 bases lay between the germline ends.

V usage is TRBV7-9 and J usage is TRBJ1-6; 7 bases match TRBD1. The CDR3 is 15 amino acids. Trimming took 5 bases from V and 7 from J; bases not matched to a gene: 8. From germline, CDR1 is SEHNR and CDR2 FQNEAQ (reference sequence). CDR3 amino acids: CASSSPDRANSPLHF. The CDR3 nucleotides read TGTGCCAGCAGCAGTCCCGACAGGGCCAATTCACCCCTCCACTTT.

The rearrangement uses TRBV6-1 and TRBJ2-1, with TRBD2 matching over 15 bases. This CDR3 region has 16 residues. Trimming at V came to 4 bases and at J to 7 bases, leaving 5 bases not matched to a gene. Germline V lookup: CDR1 MNHNS, CDR2 SASEGT. This chain's CDR3 is CASSAGLAGGWNEQFF. For the CDR3, the DNA is TGTGCCAGCAGTGCCGGACTAGCGGGGGGGTGGAATGAGCAGTTCTTC.

This clone occurred once. The rearrangement uses TRBV6-1 and TRBJ2-7, with D possibly matching TRBD2 (6 bases). Trimming took 3 bases from V and 2 from J, leaving 11 bases between them. CDR3 length equals 14 residues. Germline CDR1 and CDR2: MNHNS and SASEGT. The CDR3 nucleotides read TGTGCCAGCAGTGATAGGAGGGCCGCCTACGAGCAGTACTTC. This gives the protein CASSDRRAAYEQYF.

The chain couples TRBV7-2 to TRBJ1-1, with unresolved D. V dropped 3 bases and J dropped 1 base, with 6 bases sitting between them. The CDR3 contains 13 residues. Germline values: CDR1 SGHTA, CDR2 FQGNSA. The CDR3 DNA sequence: TGTGCCAGCAGCTTCGCAGAGAACACTGAAGCTTTCTTT. Protein product: CASSFAENTEAFF.

On this clone: Other nucleotide sequences in the sample specify the same CDR3. V gene TRBV5-1 combines with J gene TRBJ1-1; 7 positions match TRBD1. V lost 2 bases, J lost 1 base, and 2 bases stayed unmatched. The CDR3 length is 14 residues. The germline V gene encodes CDR1 SGHRS and CDR2 YFSETQ. The CDR3 DNA follows: TGCGCCAGCAGCTTACAGGGGTCGAACACTGAAGCTTTCTTT. Its protein product is CASSLQGSNTEAFF.

The chain couples TRBV5-1 to TRBJ2-3, with D tentatively TRBD1 or TRBD2 (6 bases each). V gave up 3 bases and J gave up 4 bases, with 12 bases separating them. Germline V lookup: CDR1 SGHRS, CDR2 YFSETQ. There are 14 residues in the CDR3. The chain's CDR3 is CASSSEGGADTQYF. CDR3 coding DNA: TGCGCCAGCAGCTCGGAGGGGGGAGCAGATACGCAGTATTTT. Variable domain in full (rest from reference TRBV5-1 and TRBJ2-3): KAGVTQTPRYLIKTRGQQVTLSCSPISGHRSVSWYQQTPGQGLQFLFEYFSETQRNKGNFPGRFSGRQFSNSRSEMNVSTLELGDSALYLCASSSEGGADTQYFGPGTRLTVL.

In regard to this clone: This CDR3 is also generated by other DNA sequences in the sample. The J gene is TRBJ2-7, the V gene TRBV18; 7 bases line up with TRBD1. The CDR3 consists of 14 residues. V dropped 3 bases and J dropped 2; count of bases not matched to a gene: 4. Per the germline V gene, CDR1 is KGHSH and CDR2 is LQKENI. Here the CDR3 DNA reads TGTGCCAGCTCACCGGGACAGCAGACCTACGAGCAGTACTTC. Translated: CASSPGQQTYEQYF.

The chain has TRBV5-1 and TRBJ2-7; maybe TRBD1 (6 bases). With 2 bases removed from V and 4 bases from J, the gap between germline ends came to 10 bases. The CDR3 has 13 residues. Germline CDR1 SGHRS, CDR2 YFSETQ. The CDR3 DNA reads TGCGCCAGCAGCTTTACAGGGATATACGAGCAGTACTTC. It translates to CASSFTGIYEQYF.

This chain links TRBV28 with TRBJ1-2; no clear D gene. The germline V gene encodes CDR1 MDHEN and CDR2 SYDVKM. With 3 bases removed from V and 1 base from J, the gap between germline ends came to 6 bases. The CDR3 runs 13 residues. In DNA form, the CDR3 reads TGTGCCAGCAGTTTGGGCAATAACTATGGCTACACCTTC. Its protein product is CASSLGNNYGYTF.

This clone was recorded a few times. This sequence joins TRBV5-1 and TRBJ1-5; 11 bases agree with TRBD1. V shed 4 bases and J 6 bases; nucleotides not matched to a gene: 3. The CDR3 is 14 residues long. Per the germline V gene, CDR1 is SGHRS and CDR2 is YFSETQ. The CDR3: CASSRGQGGQPQHF. CDR3 coding DNA: TGCGCCAGCAGCAGGGGACAGGGGGGTCAGCCCCAGCATTTT.

Notes on this clone: Other DNA sequences from this sample encode an identical CDR3 as well. The genes are TRBV5-1 and TRBJ2-5, with D maybe TRBD2 (6 bases). The CDR3 covers 13 residues. V shed 1 base and J shed 5 bases, with 9 bases lying between them. CDR1 and CDR2 (germline): SGHRS, YFSETQ. This chain's CDR3 is CASSLTGEETQYF. CDR3 in DNA: TGCGCCAGCAGCTTGACGGGGGAGGAGACCCAGTACTTC.

V gene TRBV18 combines with J gene TRBJ2-4; D is perhaps TRBD1 (5 bases). The CDR3 has 15 residues. With 3 bases removed from V and 9 bases from J, the gap between germline ends came to 18 bases. Per the germline V gene, CDR1 is KGHSH and CDR2 is LQKENI. CDR3 amino acids: CASSPPDITRGIQYF. Here the CDR3 DNA reads TGTGCCAGCTCACCCCCAGACATCACAAGGGGCATTCAGTACTTC.

The V gene is TRBV29-1, the J gene TRBJ2-1; 11 positions agree with TRBD2. Germline-derived CDR1 and CDR2 are SQVTM and ANQGSEA. Trimming removed 6 bases from V and 8 bases from J; junction bases left unmatched: 6. This CDR3 contains 13 residues. In DNA, the CDR3 is TGCAGCGTGAGACTAGCGGGGTCCTATGAGCAGTTCTTC. This codes for CSVRLAGSYEQFF.

The genes are TRBV5-1 and TRBJ2-5; D ambiguous. Looked up from germline, CDR1 is SGHRS and CDR2 is YFSETQ. CDR3 length: 13 residues. V lost 7 bases and J 1 base, leaving 11 bases between the germline ends. The CDR3 region is CASHLATQETQYF. The CDR3 nucleotides are TGCGCCAGCCATTTGGCCACCCAAGAGACCCAGTACTTC.

This clone showed up just once. J is TRBJ1-1 and V is TRBV7-2; 10 nucleotides match TRBD1. Germline V gene sequence: CDR1 SGHTA, CDR2 FQGNSA. This CDR3 contains 16 residues. The trim removed 3 bases at V and 4 bases at J, leaving 8 bases unmatched. The CDR3 is CASSLTGGRVGTEAFF. In nucleotides, the CDR3 is TGTGCCAGCAGCTTGACAGGGGGCAGAGTTGGCACTGAAGCTTTCTTT.

The chain has TRBV2 and TRBJ2-7, with 10 bases that match TRBD1. The CDR3 loop spans 14 amino acids. V was clipped by 6 bases and J by 6 bases; unmatched bases: 8. Looked up from germline, CDR1 is SNHLY and CDR2 is FYNNEI. The CDR3 DNA reads as TGTGCCAGCAGCCGGGACAGGGGTTCTCTCGAGCAGTACTTC. This sequence encodes CASSRDRGSLEQYF.

The chain recombines TRBV5-8 with TRBJ1-1; 8 bases are a match to TRBD1. The ends lost 4 bases at V and 0 bases at J; junction bases unmatched: 11. The CDR3 is 17 amino acids. The germline CDR1 and CDR2 sequences are SGHTS and YDEGEE. The CDR3 sequence is CASSPTRTGIMNTEAFF. CDR3 sequence (DNA): TGTGCCAGCAGCCCGACCCGGACAGGGATCATGAACACTGAAGCTTTCTTT.

Note on this clone: Within the sample, other DNA sequences also encode this same CDR3. The rearrangement links TRBV10-1 to TRBJ1-1, with TRBD1 as a possible D gene (5 bases). In germline, CDR1 is WNHNN, CDR2 SYGVQD (reference sequence). There are 14 residues in the CDR3. Trimming cost V 0 bases and J 4 bases, with 9 bases left between them. The CDR3 region is CASSESRGPTEAFF. DNA for the CDR3: TGCGCCAGCAGTGAGTCGCGGGGCCCCACTGAAGCTTTCTTT.

This clone was seen just once. CDR3 nucleotides: TGTGCCAGCAGCCAAGGCAGCGGGAGGGCCTTTGAGCAGTTCTTC. This translates into CASSQGSGRAFEQFF. The chain joins TRBV14 to TRBJ2-1, with 10 bases identical to TRBD2. The CDR3 runs 15 residues. Germline CDR1 SGHDN, CDR2 FVKESK. V shed 1 base and J 9 bases; nucleotides not matched to a gene: 6.

This clone was seen just once. The genes are TRBV11-2 and TRBJ2-1; 9 bases match TRBD2. The CDR3 extends over 16 amino acids. The V and J ends lost 4 bases and 2 bases, in that order; junction bases with no gene match: 6. Germline V gene data show CDR1 as SGHAT and CDR2 as FQNNGV. DNA of the CDR3: TGTGCCAGCAGCTCAGGACTAGCGCGGACCTACAATGAGCAGTTCTTC. Protein sequence: CASSSGLARTYNEQFF. Drawing the rest from reference TRBV11-2 and TRBJ2-1, the complete variable domain is EAGVAQSPRYKIIEKRQSVAFWCNPISGHATLYWYQQILGQGPKLLIQFQNNGVVDDSQLPKDRFSAERLKGVDSTLKIQPAKLEDSAVYLCASSSGLARTYNEQFFGPGTRLTVL.

The chain joins TRBV19 to TRBJ2-3; the match to TRBD1 covers 8 bases. From germline, CDR1 is LNHDA and CDR2 SQIVND (reference sequence). This CDR3 is built from 16 residues. V dropped 5 bases and J dropped 1; count of bases not matched to a gene: 8. For the CDR3, the DNA is TGTGCCAGTAGTGCCAGGACAGGGTACGGCACAGATACGCAGTATTTT. Protein product: CASSARTGYGTDTQYF.

V is TRBV11-2 and J is TRBJ2-1; 7 bases are a match to TRBD2. V was clipped by 5 bases and J by 4 bases; unmatched bases: 11. The V gene's germline CDR1 is SGHAT and CDR2 FQNNGV. There are 16 residues in the CDR3. The chain's CDR3 is CASSLLSGMEYNEQFF. In DNA form, the CDR3 reads TGTGCCAGCAGCCTACTCAGCGGGATGGAATACAATGAGCAGTTCTTC.